This T cell receptor beta chain derives from a study of a mutant IDH1 vaccine in newly diagnosed glioma. Trimming shortened V by 0 bases and J by 0 bases, and 14 bases separated the two germline ends. Germline-derived CDR1 and CDR2 are SGDLS and YYNGEE. The CDR3 sequence is 17 residues long. Notes on this clone: Its matching antigen is unknown.

This table comes from immunoSEQ multiplex PCR, and its TCRdb copy is limited to in-frame clones, with some not included. The sample has roughly 50,000 clones; roughly 78% are singletons. Time point noted: week 5, during vaccination. The study gave 300 ug of mutant IDH1 20-mer peptide per vaccine dose, with topical imiquimod. The material was PBMCs, obtained from a glioma patient whose treatment included an IDH1 peptide vaccine. The chain combines TRBV9 with TRBJ2-3; possibly TRBD1 or TRBD2 for D (5 bases each). This TCR was recovered from a middle-aged woman with glioma. CDR3 amino acids: CASSVGADIFSTDTQYF. In nucleotides, the CDR3 is TGTGCCAGCAGCGTAGGAGCGGACATATTTAGCACAGATACGCAGTATTTT.